This T cell receptor (beta chain) originates from a study of cytomegalovirus exposure and HLA in healthy donors. This clone was counted between two and nine times. With 3 bases removed from V and 2 bases from J, the gap between germline ends came to 12 bases. CDR1 and CDR2 (germline): SGHRS, YFSETQ. CDR3 length: 14 amino acids. TCRdb's copy holds only in-frame clones and misses some; the assay was immunoSEQ multiplex PCR. The sample yields about 73,000 clones, roughly 90% seen once. The sequence came from a woman between 18 and 30 years old in good health and CMV-seropositive. The chain combines TRBV5-1 with TRBJ2-7; D may be TRBD1 (6 bases). The sequenced sample was PBMCs. The CDR3 DNA is TGCGCCAGCAGCTCAAAACAGGGCCCCTACGAGCAGTACTTC. Encoded protein: CASSSKQGPYEQYF.